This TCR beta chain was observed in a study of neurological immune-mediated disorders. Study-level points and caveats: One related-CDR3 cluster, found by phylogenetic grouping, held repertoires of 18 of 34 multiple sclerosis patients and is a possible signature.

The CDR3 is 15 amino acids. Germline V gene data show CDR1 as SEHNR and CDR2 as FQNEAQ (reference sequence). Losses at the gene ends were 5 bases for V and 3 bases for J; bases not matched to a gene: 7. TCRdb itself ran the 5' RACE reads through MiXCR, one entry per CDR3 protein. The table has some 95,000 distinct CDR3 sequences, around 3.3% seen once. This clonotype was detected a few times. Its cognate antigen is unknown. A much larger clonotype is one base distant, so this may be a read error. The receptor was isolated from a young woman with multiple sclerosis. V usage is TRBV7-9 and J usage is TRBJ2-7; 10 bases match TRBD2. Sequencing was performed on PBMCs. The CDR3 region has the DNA TGTGCCAGCAGCCACCCGAGGACTAGCGGCTACGAGCAGTACTTC. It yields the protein CASSHPRTSGYEQYF. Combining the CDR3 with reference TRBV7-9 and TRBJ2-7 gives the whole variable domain DTGVSQNPRHKITKRGQNVTFRCDPISEHNRLYWYRQTLGQGPEFLTYFQNEAQLEKSRLLSDRFSAERPKGSFSTLEIQRTEQGDSAMYLCASSHPRTSGYEQYFGPGTRLTVT.